This T cell receptor beta chain was retrieved from a study of CD8 T cells in ankylosing spondylitis. Study outcomes and limitations: Previously reported in reactive arthritis synovial fluid and blood were some of the motif variants. A motif in TCR beta, a set of 8 or 9 highly homologous variants, appeared characteristic of ankylosing spondylitis blood.

The V gene lost 0 bases and the J gene lost 3 bases, with 9 bases spanning the gap. Germline CDR1 DFQATT, CDR2 SNEGSKA (reference sequence). There are 14 residues in the CDR3. TCRdb processed the 5' RACE reads anew with MiXCR; each CDR3 protein has one entry. The sample lists 400,000 to 450,000 distinct CDR3 sequences, 17% occurring once. In regard to this clonotype: Its antigen is undetermined.

The genes are TRBV20-1 and TRBJ1-5; D remains ambiguous. The sequence was collected from a male donor with ankylosing spondylitis. Sequences were obtained from blood, either unsorted or a sorted T cell fraction (not recorded which). The CDR3 here is CSARDRRFNQPQHF. For the CDR3, the DNA is TGCAGTGCTAGAGATAGGAGGTTCAATCAGCCCCAGCATTTT.